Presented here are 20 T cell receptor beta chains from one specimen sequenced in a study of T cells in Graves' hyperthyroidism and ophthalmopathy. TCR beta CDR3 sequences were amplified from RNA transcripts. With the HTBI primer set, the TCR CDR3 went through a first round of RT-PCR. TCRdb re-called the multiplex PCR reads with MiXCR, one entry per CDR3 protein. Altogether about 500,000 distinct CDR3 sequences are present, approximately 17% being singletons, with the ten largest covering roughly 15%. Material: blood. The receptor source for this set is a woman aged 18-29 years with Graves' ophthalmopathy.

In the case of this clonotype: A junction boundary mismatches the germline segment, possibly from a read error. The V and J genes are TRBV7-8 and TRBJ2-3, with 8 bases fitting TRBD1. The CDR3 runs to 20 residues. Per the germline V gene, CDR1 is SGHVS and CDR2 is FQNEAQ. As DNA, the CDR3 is TGTGTCAGCAGCTCACGACTCGGGACAGGTGGTTTGACTAGCACAGATACGCAGTATTTT. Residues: CVSSSRLGTGGLTSTDTQYF.

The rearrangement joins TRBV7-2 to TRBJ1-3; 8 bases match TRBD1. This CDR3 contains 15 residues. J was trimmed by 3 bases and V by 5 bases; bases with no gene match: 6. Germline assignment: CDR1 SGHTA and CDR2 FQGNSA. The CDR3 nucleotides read TGTGCCAGCAGCCCCCAGGGGGCGGATGGAAACACCATATATTTT. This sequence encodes CASSPQGADGNTIYF.

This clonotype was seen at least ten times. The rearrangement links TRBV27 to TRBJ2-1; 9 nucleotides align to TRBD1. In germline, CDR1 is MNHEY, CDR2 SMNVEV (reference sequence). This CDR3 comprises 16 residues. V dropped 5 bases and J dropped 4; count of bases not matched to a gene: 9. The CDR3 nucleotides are TGTGCCAGCAGTCCAATTCGGACAGGGGCATACAATGAGCAGTTCTTC. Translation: CASSPIRTGAYNEQFF.

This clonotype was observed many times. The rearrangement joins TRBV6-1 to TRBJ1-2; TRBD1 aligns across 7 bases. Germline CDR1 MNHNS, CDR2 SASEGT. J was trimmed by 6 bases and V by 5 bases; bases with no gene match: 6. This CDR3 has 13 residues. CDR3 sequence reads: CASSRGTADGYTF. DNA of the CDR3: TGTGCCAGCAGTCGAGGGACAGCGGATGGCTACACCTTC.

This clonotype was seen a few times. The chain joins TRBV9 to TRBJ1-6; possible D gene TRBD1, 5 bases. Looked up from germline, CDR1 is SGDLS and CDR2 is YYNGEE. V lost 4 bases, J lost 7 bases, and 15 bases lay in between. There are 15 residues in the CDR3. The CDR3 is CASSSAGTENSPLHF. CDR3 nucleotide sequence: TGTGCCAGCAGCTCAGCCGGGACGGAAAATTCACCCCTCCACTTT.

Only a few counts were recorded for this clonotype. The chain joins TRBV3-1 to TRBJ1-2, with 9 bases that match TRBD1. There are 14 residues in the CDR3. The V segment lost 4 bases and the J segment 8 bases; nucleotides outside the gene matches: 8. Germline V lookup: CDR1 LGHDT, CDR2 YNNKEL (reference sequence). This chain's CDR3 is CASSPQGARDGYTF. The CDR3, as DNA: TGTGCCAGCAGCCCACAGGGGGCGCGGGACGGCTACACCTTC.

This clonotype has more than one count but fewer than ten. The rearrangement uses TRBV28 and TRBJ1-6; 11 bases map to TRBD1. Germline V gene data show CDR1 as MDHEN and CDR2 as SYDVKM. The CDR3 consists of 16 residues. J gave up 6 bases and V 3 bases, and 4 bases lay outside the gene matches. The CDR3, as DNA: TGTGCCAGCAGTTTTGGACAGGGGGCACGTAATTCACCCCTCCACTTT. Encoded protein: CASSFGQGARNSPLHF.

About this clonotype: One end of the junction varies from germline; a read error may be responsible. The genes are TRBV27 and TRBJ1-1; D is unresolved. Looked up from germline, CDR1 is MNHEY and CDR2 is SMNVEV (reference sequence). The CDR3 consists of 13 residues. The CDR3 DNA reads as TGTGCCGGCAGTTTAATGGAGAACACTGAAGCTTTCTTT. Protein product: CAGSLMENTEAFF.

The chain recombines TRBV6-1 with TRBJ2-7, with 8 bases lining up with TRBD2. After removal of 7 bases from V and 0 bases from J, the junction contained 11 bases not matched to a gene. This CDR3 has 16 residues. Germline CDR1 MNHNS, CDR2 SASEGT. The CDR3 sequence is CASKAWREALSYEQYF. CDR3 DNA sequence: TGTGCCAGCAAGGCTTGGCGGGAGGCTCTCTCCTACGAGCAGTACTTC.

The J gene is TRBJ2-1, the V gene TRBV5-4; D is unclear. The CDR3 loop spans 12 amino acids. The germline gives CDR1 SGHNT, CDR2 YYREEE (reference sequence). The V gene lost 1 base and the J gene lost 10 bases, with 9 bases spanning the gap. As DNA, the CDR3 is TGTGCCAGCAGCTTGCCTGGTCAGGAGCAGTTCTTC. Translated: CASSLPGQEQFF. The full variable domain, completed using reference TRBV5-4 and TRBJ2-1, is ETGVTQSPTHLIKTRGQQVTLRCSSQSGHNTVSWYQQALGQGPQFIFQYYREEENGRGNFPPRFSGLQFPNYSSELNVNALELDDSALYLCASSLPGQEQFFGPGTRLTVL.

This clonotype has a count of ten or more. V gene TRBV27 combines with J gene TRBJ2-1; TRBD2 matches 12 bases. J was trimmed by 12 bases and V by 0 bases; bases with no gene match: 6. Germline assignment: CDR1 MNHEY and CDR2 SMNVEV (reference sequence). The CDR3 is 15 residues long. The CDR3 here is CASSLSVTSGSGQFF. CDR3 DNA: TGTGCCAGCAGTTTATCCGTGACTAGCGGGAGTGGGCAGTTCTTC.

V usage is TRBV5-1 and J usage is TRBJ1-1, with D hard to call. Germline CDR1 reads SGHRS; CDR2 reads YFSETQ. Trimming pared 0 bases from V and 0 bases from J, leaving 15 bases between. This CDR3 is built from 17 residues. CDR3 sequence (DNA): TGCGCCAGCAGCTTGGCCACTCCTAGGCCGATGAACACTGAAGCTTTCTTT. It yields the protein CASSLATPRPMNTEAFF.

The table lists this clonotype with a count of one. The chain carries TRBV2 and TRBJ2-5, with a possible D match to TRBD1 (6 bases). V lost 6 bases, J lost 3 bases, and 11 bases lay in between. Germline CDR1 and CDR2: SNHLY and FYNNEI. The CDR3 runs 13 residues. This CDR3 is CASRAGVEETQYF. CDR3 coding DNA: TGTGCCAGCAGAGCAGGGGTAGAAGAGACCCAGTACTTC.

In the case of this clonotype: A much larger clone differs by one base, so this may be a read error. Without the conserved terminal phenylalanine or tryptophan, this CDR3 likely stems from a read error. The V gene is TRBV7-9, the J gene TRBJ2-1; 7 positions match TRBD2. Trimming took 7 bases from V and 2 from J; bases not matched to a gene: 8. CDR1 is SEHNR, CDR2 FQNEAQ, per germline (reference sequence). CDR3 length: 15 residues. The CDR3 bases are TGTGCCAGCATCCCGCGGGGGAACACCTACAATGAGCAGTTCTCC. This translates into CASIPRGNTYNEQFS.

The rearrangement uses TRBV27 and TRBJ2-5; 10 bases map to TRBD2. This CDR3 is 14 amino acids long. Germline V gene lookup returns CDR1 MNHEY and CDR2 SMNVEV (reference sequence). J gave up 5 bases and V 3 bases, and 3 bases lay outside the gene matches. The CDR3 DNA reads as TGTGCCAGCAGTTTGGGACTAGCGTACGAGACCCAGTACTTC. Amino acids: CASSLGLAYETQYF.

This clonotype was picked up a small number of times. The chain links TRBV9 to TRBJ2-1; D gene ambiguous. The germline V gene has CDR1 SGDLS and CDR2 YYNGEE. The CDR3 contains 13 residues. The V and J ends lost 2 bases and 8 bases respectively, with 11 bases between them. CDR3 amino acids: CASSVQSWDEQFF. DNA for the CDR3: TGTGCCAGCAGCGTCCAGAGCTGGGATGAGCAGTTCTTC.

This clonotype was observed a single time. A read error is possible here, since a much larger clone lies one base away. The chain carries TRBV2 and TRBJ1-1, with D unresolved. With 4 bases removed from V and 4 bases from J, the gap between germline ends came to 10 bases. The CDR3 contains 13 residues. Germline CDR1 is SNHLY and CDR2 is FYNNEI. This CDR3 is CASSGAGITEAFF. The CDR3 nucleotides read TGTGCCAGCAGTGGAGCGGGCATCACTGAAGCTTTCTTT.

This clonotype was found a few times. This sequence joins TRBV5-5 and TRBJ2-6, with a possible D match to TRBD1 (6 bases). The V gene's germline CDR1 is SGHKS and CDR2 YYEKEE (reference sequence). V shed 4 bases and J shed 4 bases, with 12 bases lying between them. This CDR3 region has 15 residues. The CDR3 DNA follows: TGTGCCAGCAGCATAGGACAGTCCGGGGCCAACGTCCTGACTTTC. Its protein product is CASSIGQSGANVLTF.

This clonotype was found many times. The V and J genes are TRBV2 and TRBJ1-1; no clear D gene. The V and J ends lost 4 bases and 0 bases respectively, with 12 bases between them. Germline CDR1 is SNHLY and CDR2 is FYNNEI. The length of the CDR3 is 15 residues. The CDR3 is CASSVPGFMNTEAFF. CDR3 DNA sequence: TGTGCCAGCAGTGTTCCGGGCTTCATGAACACTGAAGCTTTCTTT.

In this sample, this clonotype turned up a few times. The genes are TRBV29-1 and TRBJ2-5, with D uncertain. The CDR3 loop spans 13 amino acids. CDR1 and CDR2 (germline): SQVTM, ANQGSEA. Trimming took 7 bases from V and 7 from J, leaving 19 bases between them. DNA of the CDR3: TGCAGCGGCGAAAAAGGGATTTCGGGGACCCAGTACTTC. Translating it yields CSGEKGISGTQYF.